Presented here are 17 T cell receptor beta chains from one specimen sequenced in a study of T cell responses to AZD1222 COVID-19 vaccine. Clones were read by immunoSEQ multiplex PCR, and TCRdb kept only the in-frame ones, dropping some. The data contain around 99,000 clones, under 95% of them seen just once; the ten biggest clones take up roughly 6%. Sequenced material: peripheral blood, taken 28 days after the second AZD1222 dose. These receptors all come from an adult who received the AZD1222 COVID-19 vaccine.

The chain couples TRBV11-2 to TRBJ1-2, with D perhaps TRBD1 (5 bases). This CDR3 contains 13 residues. Germline V gene sequence: CDR1 SGHAT, CDR2 FQNNGV. V was pared by 4 bases and J by 4 bases, with 10 bases between. In DNA form, the CDR3 reads TGTGCCAGCAGCTCGGGACTGATCTATGGCTACACCTTC. It specifies CASSSGLIYGYTF.

The CDR3 DNA is TGTGCCAGCAGCCCCAGGGGGGTTTTTCCCTCCTACGAGCAGTACTTC. This codes for CASSPRGVFPSYEQYF. The chain uses TRBV14 and TRBJ2-7; tentatively, D is TRBD1 (7 bases). This CDR3 region has 16 residues. CDR1 and CDR2 (germline): SGHDN, FVKESK. Trimming stripped 4 bases from V and 0 bases from J, with 16 bases between.

The chain is built from TRBV28 and TRBJ2-3, with 13 bases identical to TRBD2. V was pared by 1 base and J by 0 bases, with 4 bases of the junction left unmatched. Germline V gene sequence: CDR1 MDHEN, CDR2 SYDVKM. The CDR3 spans 18 residues. CDR3 DNA sequence: TGTGCCAGCAGTTTATTACTAGCGGGGGGGGTTAGCACAGATACGCAGTATTTT. This gives the protein CASSLLLAGGVSTDTQYF.

The chain carries TRBV18 and TRBJ1-5, with D hard to call. CDR1 is KGHSH and CDR2 is LQKENI in the germline V gene. CDR3 size: 15 residues. Trimming left V 6 bases short and J 4 bases short, with 16 bases between. CDR3 sequence reads: CASSPLAALNQPQHF. Here the CDR3 DNA reads TGTGCCAGCTCCCCCCTGGCAGCCCTAAATCAGCCCCAGCATTTT.

The CDR3 protein is CASSLGDSNSPLHF. The CDR3 DNA reads TGTGCCAGCAGCCTTGGGGACTCTAATTCACCCCTCCACTTT. This chain links TRBV2 with TRBJ1-6, with a possible D match to TRBD1 (5 bases). The V end lost 6 bases, the J end lost 6 bases, and 12 bases lay between the germline ends. From germline, CDR1 is SNHLY and CDR2 FYNNEI. The CDR3 covers 14 residues.

The V call is TRBV3-1 (or the pseudogene TRBV3-2), the J call TRBJ1-4; TRBD1 matches at 11 bases. The CDR3 covers 15 residues. V gave up 2 bases and J gave up 8 bases; unmatched junction bases: 4. Per germline, CDR1 LGHDT and CDR2 YNNKEL (reference sequence). The CDR3 nucleotides are TGTGCCAGCAGCCAAACCGGGACAGGGGGGGAAAAACTGTTTTTT. Residues: CASSQTGTGGEKLFF.

CDR3 loop: CASSPWARGATEAFF. The CDR3 DNA reads TGTGCCAGTAGCCCATGGGCCAGGGGGGCCACTGAAGCTTTCTTT. The gene calls are TRBV19 and TRBJ1-1; 7 nucleotides match TRBD1. The V gene end was trimmed by 6 bases and the J gene end by 4 bases; junction bases not matched to a gene: 11. CDR1 and CDR2 (germline): LNHDA, SQIVND (reference sequence). This CDR3 spans 15 amino acids. Full variable domain (rest looked up from reference TRBV19 and TRBJ1-1): DGGITQSPKYLFRKEGQNVTLSCEQNLNHDAMYWYRQDPGQGLRLIYYSQIVNDFQKGDIAEGYSVSREKKESFPLTVTSAQKNPTAFYLCASSPWARGATEAFFGQGTRLTVV.

The chain combines TRBV5-1 with TRBJ1-1, with TRBD1 identical over 8 bases. CDR3 size: 15 residues. Per the germline V gene, CDR1 is SGHRS and CDR2 is YFSETQ. V shed 2 bases, J shed 1 base, and the junction held 4 bases outside the gene matches. In DNA form, the CDR3 reads TGCGCCAGCAGCTTCCGGGACAGGAGGAACACTGAAGCTTTCTTT. Amino acids: CASSFRDRRNTEAFF.

The gene calls are TRBV10-3 and TRBJ1-6; D is unresolved. The CDR3 has 13 residues. The V gene's germline CDR1 is ENHRY and CDR2 SYGVKD. Trimming took off 5 bases at V and 9 bases at J, with 11 bases between the two ends. For the CDR3, the DNA is TGTGCCATCAGTAGGGCTCCTGGTTCACCCCTCCACTTT. This sequence encodes CAISRAPGSPLHF.

The chain links TRBV12-3 or TRBV12-4 to TRBJ1-6; unclear D gene. Trimming stripped 1 base from V and 10 bases from J, with 5 bases between. The CDR3 sequence is 12 residues long. CDR3 sequence (DNA): TGTGCCAGCAGTTTAGGCGGCTCACCCCTCCACTTT. Protein product: CASSLGGSPLHF.

This chain connects TRBV28 to TRBJ2-2; D is unresolved. CDR3 length: 15 residues. CDR1 is MDHEN, CDR2 SYDVKM, per germline. Trimming shortened V by 3 bases and J by 0 bases, and 8 bases separated the two germline ends. CDR3 sequence: CASSFHISNTGELFF. The CDR3 DNA sequence: TGTGCCAGCAGTTTCCACATCTCGAACACCGGGGAGCTGTTTTTT. The whole variable domain, remainder taken from reference TRBV28 and TRBJ2-2, is DVKVTQSSRYLVKRTGEKVFLECVQDMDHENMFWYRQDPGLGLRLIYFSYDVKMKEKGDIPEGYSVSREKKERFSLILESASTNQTSMYLCASSFHISNTGELFFGEGSRLTVL.

The table lists this clone with a count of one. This chain uses TRBV2 with TRBJ1-1; D gene unclear. Germline V CDR1 and CDR2: SNHLY, FYNNEI. V was cut by 2 bases and J by 1 base, with 8 bases left in between. This CDR3 is 14 amino acids long. CDR3 DNA sequence: TGTGCCAGCAGTGAATGGCGAGGGAACACTGAAGCTTTCTTT. It specifies CASSEWRGNTEAFF.

The J gene is TRBJ1-1, the V gene TRBV19, with D unresolved. This CDR3 region has 13 residues. V lost 3 bases, J lost 1 base, and 6 bases lay in between. The V gene's germline CDR1 is LNHDA and CDR2 SQIVND (reference sequence). The CDR3 here is CASSIMQNTEAFF. The CDR3 DNA sequence: TGTGCCAGTAGTATCATGCAGAACACTGAAGCTTTCTTT. Complete variable domain (other parts from reference TRBV19 and TRBJ1-1): DGGITQSPKYLFRKEGQNVTLSCEQNLNHDAMYWYRQDPGQGLRLIYYSQIVNDFQKGDIAEGYSVSREKKESFPLTVTSAQKNPTAFYLCASSIMQNTEAFFGQGTRLTVV.

The CDR3 spells CASSRDSRAQPQHF. The CDR3 region has the DNA TGTGCCAGCAGCCGGGACAGCCGGGCTCAGCCCCAGCATTTT. The genes are TRBV7-9 and TRBJ1-5, with 7 bases aligning to TRBD1. V lost 5 bases and J lost 6; bases outside the gene matches: 7. CDR1 SEHNR and CDR2 FQNEAQ come from the germline V gene (reference sequence). The CDR3 is made up of 14 amino acids.

This chain joins TRBV28 and TRBJ2-5, with D tentatively TRBD2 (5 bases). CDR3 length: 14 amino acids. Per the germline V gene, CDR1 is MDHEN and CDR2 is SYDVKM. V lost 3 bases to trimming and J lost 0 bases, with 8 bases between them. The CDR3 loop is CASSLVDYQETQYF. The CDR3 region has the DNA TGTGCCAGCAGTTTGGTGGACTACCAAGAGACCCAGTACTTC.

The chain uses TRBV28 and TRBJ2-2; tentative D call: TRBD1 (6 bases). Germline-derived CDR1 and CDR2 are MDHEN and SYDVKM. The CDR3 is made up of 16 amino acids. The V and J ends lost 7 bases and 5 bases respectively, with 20 bases between them. The DNA of the CDR3 is TGTGCCAGCACCAAACAGGGTTGGATGGGGACCGGGGAGCTGTTTTTT. Residues: CASTKQGWMGTGELFF.

V and J are TRBV5-5 and TRBJ1-5; D not certain. Trimming left V 0 bases short and J 7 bases short, with 14 bases between. The CDR3 has 15 amino acids. Germline CDR1 SGHKS, CDR2 YYEKEE (reference sequence). As DNA, the CDR3 is TGTGCCAGCAGCTTGGCACAGACCGCCGCCCAGCCCCAGCATTTT. This codes for CASSLAQTAAQPQHF.